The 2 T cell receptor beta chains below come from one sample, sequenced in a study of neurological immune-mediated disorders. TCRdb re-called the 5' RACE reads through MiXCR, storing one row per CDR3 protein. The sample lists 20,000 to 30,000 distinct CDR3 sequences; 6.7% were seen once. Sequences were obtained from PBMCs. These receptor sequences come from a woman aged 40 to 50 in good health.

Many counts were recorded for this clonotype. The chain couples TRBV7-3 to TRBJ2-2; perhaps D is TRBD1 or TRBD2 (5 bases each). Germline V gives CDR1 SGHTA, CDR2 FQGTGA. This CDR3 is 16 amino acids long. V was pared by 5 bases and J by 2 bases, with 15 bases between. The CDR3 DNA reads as TGTGCCAGCAGCCCAAGGAGAGGGGTAAACACCGGGGAGCTGTTTTTT. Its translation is CASSPRRGVNTGELFF.

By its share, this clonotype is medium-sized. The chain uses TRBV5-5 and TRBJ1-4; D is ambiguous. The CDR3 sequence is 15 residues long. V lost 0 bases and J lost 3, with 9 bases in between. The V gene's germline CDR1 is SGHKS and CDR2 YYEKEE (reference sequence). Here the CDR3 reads CASSLEGGANEKLFF. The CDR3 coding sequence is TGTGCCAGCAGCTTGGAAGGTGGGGCTAATGAAAAACTGTTTTTT.